These 8 T cell receptor beta chains were all obtained from the same sample, sequenced in a study of shared clonotypes between healthy human individuals. Produced via immunoSEQ multiplex PCR; TCRdb's table is partial and in-frame only. The repertoire holds about 670,000 clones, with roughly 70% as singletons. Sequencing was carried out using memory CD4+ T cells sorted from blood. Subset in this sample: CD45RA-negative fraction. The source is a woman in her 30s in good health.

In this sample, this clone turned up once. The V call is TRBV6-6, the J call TRBJ1-3; D not certain. CDR1 and CDR2 from the germline V gene are MNHNY and SVGAGI (reference sequence). Trimming removed 9 bases at V and 0 bases at J, with 6 bases between. CDR3 length: 12 residues. This CDR3 is CASFNSGNTIYF. CDR3 nucleotides: TGTGCCAGTTTCAACTCTGGAAACACCATATATTTT.

J is TRBJ2-1 and V is TRBV6-5; D remains unclear. The CDR3 runs 16 residues. Trimming stripped 0 bases from V and 0 bases from J, with 9 bases between. Germline V CDR1 and CDR2: MNHEY, SVGAGI. CDR3 in amino acids: CASSYSWAASYNEQFF. The CDR3 nucleotides are TGTGCCAGCAGTTACTCTTGGGCAGCCTCCTACAATGAGCAGTTCTTC.

The table lists this clone with a count of one. This sequence joins TRBV6-6 and TRBJ2-1, with TRBD2 identical over 9 bases. CDR1 MNHNY and CDR2 SVGAGI come from the germline V gene (reference sequence). After removal of 2 bases from V and 9 bases from J, the junction contained 8 bases not matched to a gene. CDR3 length: 15 residues. The CDR3 here is CASSYGGRGLGEQFF. For the CDR3, the DNA is TGTGCCAGCAGTTACGGCGGGAGGGGTTTGGGTGAGCAGTTCTTC.

The V and J genes are TRBV6-5 and TRBJ1-1, with 9 bases matching TRBD1. Germline V gene lookup returns CDR1 MNHEY and CDR2 SVGAGI. The CDR3 runs 14 residues. J was trimmed by 3 bases and V by 6 bases; bases with no gene match: 5. CDR3 bases: TGTGCCAGCAGAGTGGGACAGGGACACACTGAAGCTTTCTTT. Its translation: CASRVGQGHTEAFF.

This clone was seen a single time. The rearrangement joins TRBV4-2 to TRBJ2-3, with a tentative D call TRBD2 (5 bases). This CDR3 comprises 18 residues. Germline V CDR1 and CDR2: LGHNA, YNFKEQ. V lost 1 base, J lost 4 bases, and 21 bases lay in between. This chain's CDR3 is CASSQVTRQTFGADTQYF. In DNA form, the CDR3 reads TGTGCCAGCAGCCAAGTAACGCGACAAACATTCGGGGCAGATACGCAGTATTTT.

This chain links TRBV19 with TRBJ1-1; 9 nucleotides match TRBD1. V gave up 6 bases and J gave up 2 bases; unmatched junction bases: 7. Germline CDR1 LNHDA, CDR2 SQIVND (reference sequence). This CDR3 is 15 amino acids long. Here the CDR3 DNA reads TGTGCCAGTAGGTCGACAGGGGGGATTAACACTGAAGCTTTCTTT. It specifies CASRSTGGINTEAFF.

This chain links TRBV21-1 with TRBJ2-5; the table's D call of TRBD2 was not tested on the DNA. TRBV21-1 is shown as a pseudogene. This CDR3 is 14 amino acids long. As DNA, the CDR3 is TGTGCCAGCAGCTCACGGGGGGGCCAAGAGACCCAGTACTTC. Residues: CASSSRGGQETQYF.

This chain connects TRBV5-1 to TRBJ2-7, with 10 bases lining up with TRBD1. Germline CDR1 SGHRS, CDR2 YFSETQ. Trimming removed 3 bases from V and 5 bases from J; junction bases left unmatched: 8. This CDR3 spans 15 amino acids. CDR3 in amino acids: CASSYYPGQGNEQYF. The CDR3 DNA is TGCGCCAGCAGCTACTATCCGGGACAGGGGAACGAGCAGTACTTC.